The rows below give T cell receptor beta chains drawn from one sample of a study of blood T cell repertoires in COVID-19. The protocol was immunoSEQ multiplex PCR, while the TCRdb copy is restricted to in-frame clones and leaves out a portion. Of some 250,000 clones in the sample, 81% were seen once. The sequencing sample was made of peripheral blood. The receptors were gathered from a woman of 80 years or more with acute or convalescent COVID-19. CDR3s include the opening cysteine and the closing phenylalanine or tryptophan. The D gene is left open where the match is weak. For some rows the clone size is stated as once, few or many, or as a class when expanded; others skip it.

v_call,d_call,clone_size,j_call,cdr3_aa,cdr3_nt
TRBV29-1,.,.,TRBJ1-1,CSVVRDFTEAFF,TGCAGCGTTGTTCGGGACTTCACTGAAGCTTTCTTT
TRBV28,.,.,TRBJ1-1,CASSLLAAEAFF,TGTGCCAGCAGTTTATTGGCGGCTGAAGCTTTCTTT
TRBV19,.,.,TRBJ1-1,CASSILPNTEAFF,TGTGCCAGTAGTATACTCCCGAACACTGAAGCTTTCTTT
TRBV29-1,.,.,TRBJ1-2,CSVGVNYGYTF,TGCAGCGTTGGAGTTAACTATGGCTACACCTTC
TRBV27,TRBD2,.,TRBJ2-1,CASRERENEQFF,TGTGCCAGCAGAGAGCGGGAGAATGAGCAGTTCTTC
TRBV29-1,TRBD1,once,TRBJ2-1,CSAITWTGNEQFF,TGCAGCGCTATAACATGGACAGGGAATGAGCAGTTCTTC
TRBV7-3,TRBD2,.,TRBJ2-1,CASSLTSGSPREQFF,TGTGCCAGCAGCTTGACTAGCGGGAGCCCCCGTGAGCAGTTCTTC
TRBV12-3/TRBV12-4,.,.,TRBJ1-2,CASRRVSSYGYTF,TGTGCCAGCAGGAGGGTTTCGTCCTATGGCTACACCTTC
TRBV28,TRBD1,.,TRBJ1-4,CASSLLGQGDEKLFF,TGTGCCAGCAGTTTACTGGGACAGGGGGATGAAAAACTGTTTTTT
TRBV3-1/TRBV3-2,TRBD1,once,TRBJ2-3,CASSQGGTGPNTQYF,TGTGCCAGCAGCCAAGGAGGGACAGGACCAAATACGCAGTATTTT
TRBV5-5,.,.,TRBJ2-3,CASSAGSRGTQYF,TGTGCCAGCAGCGCCGGATCAAGGGGTACGCAGTATTTT
TRBV27,TRBD1,.,TRBJ1-1,CASRDRGMNTEAFF,TGTGCCAGCAGGGACAGGGGGATGAACACTGAAGCTTTCTTT
TRBV9,TRBD2,.,TRBJ2-7,CASSVETGTSLFF,TGTGCCAGCAGCGTAGAAACCGGGACTAGCCTTTTCTTC
TRBV15,TRBD1,.,TRBJ2-7,CATSRDRGLRISYEQYF,TGTGCCACCAGCAGAGACAGGGGGCTCCGTATCTCCTACGAGCAGTACTTC
TRBV27,TRBD1,.,TRBJ1-6,CASSSGQGGNSPLHF,TGTGCCAGCAGTTCTGGACAGGGGGGAAATTCACCCCTCCACTTT
TRBV24-1,TRBD2,.,TRBJ2-3,CATSDKAGYTDTQYF,TGTGCCACCAGTGATAAAGCGGGATACACAGATACGCAGTATTTT
TRBV9,.,.,TRBJ1-3,CASSAGDSGNTIYF,TGTGCCAGCAGCGCAGGGGACTCTGGAAACACCATATATTTT
TRBV27,TRBD2,once,TRBJ2-3,CASSIFGTSGLDTQYF,TGTGCCAGCAGTATTTTCGGGACTAGCGGTTTGGATACGCAGTATTTT
TRBV27,.,.,TRBJ2-3,CASSPQGGITDTQYF,TGTGCCAGCAGTCCGCAAGGAGGGATCACAGATACGCAGTATTTT